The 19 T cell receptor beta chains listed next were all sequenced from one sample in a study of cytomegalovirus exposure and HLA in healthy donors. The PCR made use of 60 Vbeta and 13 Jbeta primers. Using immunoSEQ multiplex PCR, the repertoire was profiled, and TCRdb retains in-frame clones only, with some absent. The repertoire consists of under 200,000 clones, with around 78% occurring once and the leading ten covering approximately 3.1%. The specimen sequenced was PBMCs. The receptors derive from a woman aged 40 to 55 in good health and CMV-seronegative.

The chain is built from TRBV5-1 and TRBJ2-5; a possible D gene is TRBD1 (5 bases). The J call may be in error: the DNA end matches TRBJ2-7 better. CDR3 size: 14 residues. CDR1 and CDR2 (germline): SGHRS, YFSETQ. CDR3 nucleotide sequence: TGCGCCAGCAGCGTGGCAGGGAAGACCTACGAGCAGTACTTC. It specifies CASSVAGKTYEQYF.

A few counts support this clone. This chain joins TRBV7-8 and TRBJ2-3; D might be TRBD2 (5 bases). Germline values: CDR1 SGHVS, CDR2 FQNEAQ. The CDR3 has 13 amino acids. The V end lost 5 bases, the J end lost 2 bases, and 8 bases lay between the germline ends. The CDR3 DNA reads TGTGCCAGCAGCCGACTATTCACAGATACGCAGTATTTT. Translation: CASSRLFTDTQYF.

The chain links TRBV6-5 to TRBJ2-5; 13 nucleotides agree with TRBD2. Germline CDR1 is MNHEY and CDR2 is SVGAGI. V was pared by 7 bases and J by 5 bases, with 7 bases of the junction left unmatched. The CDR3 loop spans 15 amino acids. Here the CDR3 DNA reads TGTGCCAGCAACCCGGGACTAGCGGGGATGGAGACCCAGTACTTC. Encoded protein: CASNPGLAGMETQYF.

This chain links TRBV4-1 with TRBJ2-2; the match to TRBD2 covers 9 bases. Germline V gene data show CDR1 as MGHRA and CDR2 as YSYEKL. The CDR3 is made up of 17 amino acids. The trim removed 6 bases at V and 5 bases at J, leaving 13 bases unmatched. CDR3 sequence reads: CASRPFRGTSSTGELFF. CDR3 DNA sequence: TGCGCCAGCAGGCCATTTAGAGGGACTAGCAGTACCGGGGAGCTGTTTTTT.

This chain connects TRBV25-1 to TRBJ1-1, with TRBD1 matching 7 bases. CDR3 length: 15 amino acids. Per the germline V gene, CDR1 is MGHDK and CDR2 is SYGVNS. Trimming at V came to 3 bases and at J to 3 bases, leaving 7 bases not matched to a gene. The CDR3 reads CASSDNYRGDTEAFF. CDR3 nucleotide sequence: TGTGCCAGCAGTGACAATTACAGGGGAGACACTGAAGCTTTCTTT.

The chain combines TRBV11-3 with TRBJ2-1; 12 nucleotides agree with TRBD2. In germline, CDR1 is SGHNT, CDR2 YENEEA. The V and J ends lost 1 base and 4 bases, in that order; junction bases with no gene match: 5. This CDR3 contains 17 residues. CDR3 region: CASSLGDTSGGYNEQFF. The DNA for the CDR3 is TGTGCCAGCAGCTTAGGGGATACTAGCGGGGGGTACAATGAGCAGTTCTTC. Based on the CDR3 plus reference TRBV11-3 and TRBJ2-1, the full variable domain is EAGVVQSPRYKIIEKKQPVAFWCNPISGHNTLYWYLQNLGQGPELLIRYENEEAVDDSQLPKDRFSAERLKGVDSTLKIQPAELGDSAVYLCASSLGDTSGGYNEQFFGPGTRLTVL.

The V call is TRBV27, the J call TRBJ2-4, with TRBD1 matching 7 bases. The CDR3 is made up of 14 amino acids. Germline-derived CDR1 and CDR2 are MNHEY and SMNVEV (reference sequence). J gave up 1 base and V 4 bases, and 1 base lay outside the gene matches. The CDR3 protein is CASSSQGAKNIQYF. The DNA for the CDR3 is TGTGCCAGCAGTTCACAGGGGGCCAAAAACATTCAGTACTTC.

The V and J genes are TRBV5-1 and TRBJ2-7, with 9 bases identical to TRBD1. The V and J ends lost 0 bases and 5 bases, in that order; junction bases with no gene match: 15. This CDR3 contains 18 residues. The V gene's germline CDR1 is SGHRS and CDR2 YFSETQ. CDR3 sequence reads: CASSLGVWAGTGPNEQYF. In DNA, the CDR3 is TGCGCCAGCAGCTTGGGAGTTTGGGCCGGGACAGGGCCTAACGAGCAGTACTTC.

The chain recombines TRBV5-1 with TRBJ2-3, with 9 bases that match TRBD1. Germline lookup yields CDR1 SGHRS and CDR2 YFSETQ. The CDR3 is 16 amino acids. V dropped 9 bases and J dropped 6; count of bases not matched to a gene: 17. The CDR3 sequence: CAIYLSGQGPSDTQYF. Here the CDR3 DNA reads TGCGCCATCTACCTATCGGGACAGGGCCCATCGGATACGCAGTATTTT.

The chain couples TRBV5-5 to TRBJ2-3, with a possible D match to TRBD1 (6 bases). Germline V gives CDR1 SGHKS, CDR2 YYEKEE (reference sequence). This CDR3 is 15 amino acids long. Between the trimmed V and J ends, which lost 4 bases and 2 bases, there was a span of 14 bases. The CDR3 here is CASSIGTTDTDTQYF. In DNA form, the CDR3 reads TGTGCCAGCAGCATCGGGACAACTGACACAGATACGCAGTATTTT.

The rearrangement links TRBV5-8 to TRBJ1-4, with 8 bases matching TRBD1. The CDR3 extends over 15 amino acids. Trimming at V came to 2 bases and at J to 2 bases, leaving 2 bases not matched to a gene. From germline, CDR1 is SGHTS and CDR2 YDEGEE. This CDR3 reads CASSFGDRTNEKLFF. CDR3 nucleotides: TGTGCCAGCAGCTTTGGGGACAGGACTAATGAAAAACTGTTTTTT.

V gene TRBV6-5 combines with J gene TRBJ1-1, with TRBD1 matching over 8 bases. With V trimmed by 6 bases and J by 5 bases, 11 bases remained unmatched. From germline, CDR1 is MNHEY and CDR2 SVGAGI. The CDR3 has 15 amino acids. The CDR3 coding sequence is TGTGCCAGCAGACCCCTCGGACAGGGAGGGACTGAAGCTTTCTTT. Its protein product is CASRPLGQGGTEAFF.

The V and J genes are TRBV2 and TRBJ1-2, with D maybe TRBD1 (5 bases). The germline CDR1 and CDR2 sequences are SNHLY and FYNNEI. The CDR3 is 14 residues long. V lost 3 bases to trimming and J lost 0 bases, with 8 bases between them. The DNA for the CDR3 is TGTGCCAGCAGTGAGTTCAGGGCTAACTATGGCTACACCTTC. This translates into CASSEFRANYGYTF. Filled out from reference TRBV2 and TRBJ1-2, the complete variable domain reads EPEVTQTPSHQVTQMGQEVILRCVPISNHLYFYWYRQILGQKVEFLVSFYNNEISEKSEIFDDQFSVERPDGSNFTLKIRSTKLEDSAMYFCASSEFRANYGYTFGSGTRLTVV.

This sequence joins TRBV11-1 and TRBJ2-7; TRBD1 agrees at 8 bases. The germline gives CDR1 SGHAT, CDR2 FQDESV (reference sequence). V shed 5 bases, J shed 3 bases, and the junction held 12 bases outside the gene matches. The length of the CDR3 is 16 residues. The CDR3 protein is CASSPMGQAGVYEQYF. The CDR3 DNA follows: TGTGCCAGCAGCCCCATGGGACAGGCTGGGGTCTACGAGCAGTACTTC.

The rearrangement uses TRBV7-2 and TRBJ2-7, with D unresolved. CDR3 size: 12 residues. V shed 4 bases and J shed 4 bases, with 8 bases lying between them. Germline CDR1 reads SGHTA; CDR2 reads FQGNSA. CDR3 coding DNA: TGTGCCAGCAGCTCGAGGATTTACGAGCAGTACTTC. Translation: CASSSRIYEQYF.

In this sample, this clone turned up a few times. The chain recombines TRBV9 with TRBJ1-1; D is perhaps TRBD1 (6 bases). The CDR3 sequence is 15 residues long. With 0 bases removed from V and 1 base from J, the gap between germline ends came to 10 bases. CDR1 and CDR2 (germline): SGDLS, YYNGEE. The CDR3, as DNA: TGTGCCAGCAGCGTAGTTGGGGGCGAGAACACTGAAGCTTTCTTT. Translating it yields CASSVVGGENTEAFF.

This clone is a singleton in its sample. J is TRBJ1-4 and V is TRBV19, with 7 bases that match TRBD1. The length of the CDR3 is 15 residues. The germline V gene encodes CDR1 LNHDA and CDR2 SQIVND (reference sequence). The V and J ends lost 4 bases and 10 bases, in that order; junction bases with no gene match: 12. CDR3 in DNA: TGTGCCAGTAGTAGGGCCGGGACAGCAGAGGGAAAACTGTTTTTT. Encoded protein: CASSRAGTAEGKLFF.

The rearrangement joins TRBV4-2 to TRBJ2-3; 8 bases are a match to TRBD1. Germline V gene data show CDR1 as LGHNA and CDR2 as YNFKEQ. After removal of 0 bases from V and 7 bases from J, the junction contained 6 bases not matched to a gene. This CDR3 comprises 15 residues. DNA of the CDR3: TGTGCCAGCAGCCAAGAGGACAGGGACAGGAATACGCAGTATTTT. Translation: CASSQEDRDRNTQYF.

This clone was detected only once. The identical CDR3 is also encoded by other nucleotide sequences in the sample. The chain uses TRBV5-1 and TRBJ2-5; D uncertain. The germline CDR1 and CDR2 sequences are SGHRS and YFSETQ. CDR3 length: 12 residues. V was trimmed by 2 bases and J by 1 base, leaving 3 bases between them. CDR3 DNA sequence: TGCGCCAGCAGCTTACTCCAAGAGACCCAGTACTTC. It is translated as CASSLLQETQYF.